One and the same sample provided the 25 T cell receptor beta chains below, sequenced in a study of cytomegalovirus exposure and HLA in healthy donors. Vbeta (60) and Jbeta (13) primers were used in the PCR. Produced via immunoSEQ multiplex PCR; TCRdb's table is partial and in-frame only. The sample lists under 200,000 clones; roughly 68% were seen once. Specimen: PBMCs. These receptors originate from a woman aged 25-40 years in good health and CMV-seronegative.

The CDR3 nucleotides are TGTGCCAGCAGCTTGGCAGGGGGTGGGAGAAAGCAGTACTTC. It specifies CASSLAGGGRKQYF. V is TRBV7-8 and J is TRBJ2-5, with 7 nucleotides matching TRBD1. This CDR3 has 14 residues. CDR1 and CDR2 from the germline V gene are SGHVS and FQNEAQ. Trimming took 3 bases from V and 11 from J; bases not matched to a gene: 12.

This clone appeared once. The J gene is TRBJ1-1, the V gene TRBV18; no definite D call. Germline V gives CDR1 KGHSH, CDR2 LQKENI. V was shortened by 3 bases and J by 1 base, with 6 bases between the two germline ends. The length of the CDR3 is 13 residues. CDR3 DNA: TGTGCCAGCTCACCCACAAAGAACACTGAAGCTTTCTTT. It is translated as CASSPTKNTEAFF.

This chain links TRBV7-2 with TRBJ1-4, with D tentatively TRBD1 (6 bases). Germline CDR1 SGHTA, CDR2 FQGNSA. The CDR3 is made up of 15 amino acids. V dropped 5 bases and J dropped 5 bases, with 15 bases sitting between them. DNA of the CDR3: TGTGCCAGCAGCCCCGGGACACACAGGAATGAAAAACTGTTTTTT. This translates into CASSPGTHRNEKLFF.

The V call is TRBV9, the J call TRBJ1-1; 10 bases are a match to TRBD1. Germline CDR1 reads SGDLS; CDR2 reads YYNGEE. Trimming removed 3 bases from V and 6 bases from J; junction bases left unmatched: 2. The CDR3 spans 13 residues. The CDR3 is CASSAGTGAEAFF. CDR3 nucleotide sequence: TGTGCCAGCAGCGCTGGGACAGGGGCTGAAGCTTTCTTT.

The chain uses TRBV19 and TRBJ1-3; 7 positions match TRBD1. From germline, CDR1 is LNHDA and CDR2 SQIVND (reference sequence). V gave up 7 bases and J gave up 2 bases; unmatched junction bases: 8. The CDR3 runs 15 residues. The CDR3 nucleotides are TGTGCCAGTACCACGATCGACAGGGCTGGAAACACCATATATTTT. This gives the protein CASTTIDRAGNTIYF.

The chain links TRBV11-2 to TRBJ1-1; tentative D call: TRBD1 (6 bases). Trimming removed 2 bases at V and 3 bases at J, with 13 bases between. This CDR3 is 15 amino acids long. CDR1 and CDR2 from the germline V gene are SGHAT and FQNNGV. The CDR3 loop is CASSLTQGGDTEAFF. The CDR3 DNA sequence: TGTGCCAGCAGCTTAACACAGGGAGGGGACACTGAAGCTTTCTTT.

The CDR3 spells CASSSTGGVGYTF. Written as DNA, the CDR3 is TGCGCCAGCAGCTCTACAGGGGGCGTTGGCTACACCTTC. The rearrangement links TRBV5-1 to TRBJ1-2, with 9 bases that match TRBD1. The CDR3 totals 13 residues. Germline CDR1 SGHRS, CDR2 YFSETQ. With V trimmed by 3 bases and J by 7 bases, 4 bases remained unmatched. Filled out from reference TRBV5-1 and TRBJ1-2, the complete variable domain reads KAGVTQTPRYLIKTRGQQVTLSCSPISGHRSVSWYQQTPGQGLQFLFEYFSETQRNKGNFPGRFSGRQFSNSRSEMNVSTLELGDSALYLCASSSTGGVGYTFGSGTRLTVV.

This chain uses TRBV7-2 with TRBJ2-7; perhaps TRBD1 as D (6 bases). The CDR3 has 14 residues. The V end was cut by 5 bases, the J end by 3 bases, with 14 bases between. CDR1 and CDR2 from the germline V gene are SGHTA and FQGNSA. This chain's CDR3 is CASSPRTELYEQYF. For the CDR3, the DNA is TGTGCCAGCAGCCCGAGGACAGAACTCTACGAGCAGTACTTC.

The chain joins TRBV21-1 to TRBJ2-7; the listed D gene, TRBD2, was not tested against the DNA. TRBV21-1 is labeled a pseudogene. The CDR3 loop spans 15 amino acids. For the CDR3, the DNA is TGTGCCAGCAGCAGAAAAGGGACTGTTCCCTACGAGCAGTACTTC. The encoded protein is CASSRKGTVPYEQYF.

The chain recombines TRBV4-2 with TRBJ1-3, with D unclear. The V and J ends lost 4 bases and 1 base respectively, with 11 bases between them. CDR1 LGHNA and CDR2 YNFKEQ come from the germline V gene. This CDR3 is 15 amino acids long. The CDR3 spells CASSPREVSGNTIYF. CDR3 sequence (DNA): TGTGCCAGCAGCCCCCGGGAGGTATCTGGAAACACCATATATTTT.

The chain couples TRBV12-5 to TRBJ2-1, with D tentatively TRBD2 (6 bases). This CDR3 has 15 amino acids. Deletions cut 2 bases from V and 6 bases from J, with 14 bases between. CDR1 LGHNT and CDR2 FRNRAP come from the germline V gene. The CDR3 region is CASGLPGLAPNEQFF. The CDR3 DNA is TGTGCTAGTGGTTTGCCCGGGCTAGCGCCCAATGAGCAGTTCTTC.

V gene TRBV6-6 combines with J gene TRBJ2-3; tentative D call: TRBD1 (6 bases). Germline loops: CDR1 MNHNY, CDR2 SVGAGI (reference sequence). Trimming removed 6 bases at V and 0 bases at J, with 10 bases between. The CDR3 totals 14 residues. For the CDR3, the DNA is TGTGCCAGCAGACTACAGGGAAGCACAGATACGCAGTATTTT. This codes for CASRLQGSTDTQYF.

The chain recombines TRBV6-5 with TRBJ2-7; D perhaps matches TRBD1 (5 bases). With 4 bases removed from V and 6 bases from J, the gap between germline ends came to 13 bases. CDR1 is MNHEY and CDR2 is SVGAGI in the germline V gene. The CDR3 length is 13 residues. As DNA, the CDR3 is TGTGCCAGCAGTTCCCGCCCGACAGCCGAGCAGTACTTC. Translating it yields CASSSRPTAEQYF.

The chain recombines TRBV5-1 with TRBJ1-1; D remains unclear. V lost 2 bases, J lost 0 bases, and 8 bases lay in between. Germline V lookup: CDR1 SGHRS, CDR2 YFSETQ. The CDR3 has 14 amino acids. The CDR3 DNA reads TGCGCCAGCAGCTTAGCAGGAATGAACACTGAAGCTTTCTTT. Translation: CASSLAGMNTEAFF.

DNA of the CDR3: TGCGCCAGCAGCACCGATACAGGGGGCCACTATGGCTACACCTTC. Protein: CASSTDTGGHYGYTF. The chain uses TRBV5-1 and TRBJ1-2; 9 nucleotides line up with TRBD1. This CDR3 has 15 residues. Germline trimming cut 4 bases from V and 3 bases from J; bases unmatched to any gene: 7. Germline V gene sequence: CDR1 SGHRS, CDR2 YFSETQ.

V usage is TRBV5-8 and J usage is TRBJ1-4; TRBD1 agrees at 7 bases. There are 15 residues in the CDR3. Germline values: CDR1 SGHTS, CDR2 YDEGEE. With 4 bases clipped from V and 5 bases from J, the junction kept 8 bases outside the gene matches. The CDR3 DNA is TGTGCCAGCAGCCTCAGGGGGTCCCGAAATGAAAAACTGTTTTTT. Translation: CASSLRGSRNEKLFF.

The genes are TRBV4-2 and TRBJ2-7; 12 bases fit TRBD1. J gave up 4 bases and V 0 bases, and 4 bases lay outside the gene matches. CDR1 and CDR2 from the germline V gene are LGHNA and YNFKEQ. The CDR3 extends over 16 amino acids. The CDR3 loop reads CASSQDVGQGAYEQYF. The CDR3 DNA sequence: TGTGCCAGCAGCCAAGATGTGGGACAGGGGGCTTACGAGCAGTACTTC.

This clone has a handful of counts. The J gene is TRBJ1-2, the V gene TRBV7-9, with D possibly matching TRBD1 (5 bases). The CDR3 spans 14 residues. The germline V gene has CDR1 SEHNR and CDR2 FQNEAQ (reference sequence). Trimming took off 3 bases at V and 3 bases at J, with 11 bases between the two ends. For the CDR3, the DNA is TGTGCCAGCAGCTTGCTCAGGGAAGACTATGGCTACACCTTC. Its protein product is CASSLLREDYGYTF.

The chain joins TRBV7-2 to TRBJ1-5; the match to TRBD1 covers 11 bases. V gave up 2 bases and J gave up 5 bases; unmatched junction bases: 2. The V gene's germline CDR1 is SGHTA and CDR2 FQGNSA. This CDR3 region has 15 residues. CDR3 region: CASSLWGQGDQPQHF. CDR3 coding DNA: TGTGCCAGCAGCTTATGGGGACAGGGGGATCAGCCCCAGCATTTT.

The rearrangement uses TRBV28 and TRBJ1-4; D possibly corresponds to TRBD1 (6 bases). CDR3 size: 13 residues. V was pared by 3 bases and J by 8 bases, with 10 bases between. Germline V gene data show CDR1 as MDHEN and CDR2 as SYDVKM. The CDR3 nucleotides read TGTGCCAGCAGTTTGCTCAGGGGCGAAAAACTGTTTTTT. Protein product: CASSLLRGEKLFF.

This sequence joins TRBV5-1 and TRBJ1-2; 7 nucleotides line up with TRBD1. Germline V CDR1 and CDR2: SGHRS, YFSETQ. This CDR3 has 15 amino acids. Germline trimming cut 0 bases from V and 5 bases from J; bases unmatched to any gene: 7. The CDR3 bases are TGCGCCAGCAGCTTGGCCGGCCAGGGGGAGTATGGCTACACCTTC. It is translated as CASSLAGQGEYGYTF. The full variable domain, in which reference TRBV5-1 and TRBJ1-2 provide the parts outside the CDR3, is KAGVTQTPRYLIKTRGQQVTLSCSPISGHRSVSWYQQTPGQGLQFLFEYFSETQRNKGNFPGRFSGRQFSNSRSEMNVSTLELGDSALYLCASSLAGQGEYGYTFGSGTRLTVV.

This sequence joins TRBV23-1 and TRBJ2-2; D might be TRBD1 (6 bases). TRBV23-1 has ORF status, its function being uncertain. CDR3 length: 17 residues. Trimming left V 8 bases short and J 1 base short, with 20 bases between. In DNA form, the CDR3 reads TGCGCCAGCCCGGATGAGGGCAGGGGAAAGAACACCGGGGAGCTGTTTTTT. This encodes CASPDEGRGKNTGELFF.

The chain recombines TRBV7-2 with TRBJ2-7, with TRBD2 matching over 12 bases. Per germline, CDR1 SGHTA and CDR2 FQGNSA. Trimming cost V 5 bases and J 2 bases; bases outside gene matches: 4. This CDR3 is built from 15 residues. CDR3 DNA: TGTGCCAGCAGCGGAGGACTAGCGGGAACCTACGAGCAGTACTTC. This gives the protein CASSGGLAGTYEQYF. The full variable domain, its missing parts supplied by reference TRBV7-2 and TRBJ2-7, is GAGVSQSPSNKVTEKGKDVELRCDPISGHTALYWYRQSLGQGLEFLIYFQGNSAPDKSGLPSDRFSAERTGGSVSTLTIQRTQQEDSAVYLCASSGGLAGTYEQYFGPGTRLTVT.

V is TRBV2 and J is TRBJ2-2; D might be TRBD2 (5 bases). V was shortened by 4 bases and J by 7 bases, with 16 bases between the two germline ends. Germline CDR1 reads SNHLY; CDR2 reads FYNNEI. This CDR3 is 15 amino acids long. The CDR3 nucleotides are TGTGCCAGCAGTGGGCGTACTAGAGGTTTCGGGGAGCTGTTTTTT. It codes for CASSGRTRGFGELFF.

This chain uses TRBV7-2 with TRBJ1-1; D gene ambiguous. Trimming cost V 4 bases and J 0 bases, with 6 bases left between them. CDR3 length: 13 residues. Germline assignment: CDR1 SGHTA and CDR2 FQGNSA. CDR3 region: CASSSEVNTEAFF. In DNA, the CDR3 is TGTGCCAGCAGCTCTGAGGTGAACACTGAAGCTTTCTTT.